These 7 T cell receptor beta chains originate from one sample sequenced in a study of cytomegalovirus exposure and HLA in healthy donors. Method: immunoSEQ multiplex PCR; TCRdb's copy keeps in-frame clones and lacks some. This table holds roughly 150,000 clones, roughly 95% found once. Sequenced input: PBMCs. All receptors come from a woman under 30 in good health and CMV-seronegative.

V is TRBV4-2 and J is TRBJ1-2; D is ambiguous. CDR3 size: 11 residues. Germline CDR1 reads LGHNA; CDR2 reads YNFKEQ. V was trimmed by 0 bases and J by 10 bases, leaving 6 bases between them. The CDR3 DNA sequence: TGTGCCAGCAGCCAAGATCGGGACTACACCTTC. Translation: CASSQDRDYTF.

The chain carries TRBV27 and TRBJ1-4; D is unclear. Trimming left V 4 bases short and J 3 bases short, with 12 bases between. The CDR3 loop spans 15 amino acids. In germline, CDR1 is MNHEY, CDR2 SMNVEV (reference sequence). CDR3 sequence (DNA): TGTGCCAGCAGTTCTTTGGAGTCAGCTAATGAAAAACTGTTTTTT. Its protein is CASSSLESANEKLFF.

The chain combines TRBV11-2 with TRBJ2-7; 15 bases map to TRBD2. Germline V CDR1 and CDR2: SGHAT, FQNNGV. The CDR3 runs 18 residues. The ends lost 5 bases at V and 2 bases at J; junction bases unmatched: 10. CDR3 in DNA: TGTGCCAGCAGCCACGGGGGACTAGCGGGGGGCCCGACCTACGAGCAGTACTTC. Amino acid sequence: CASSHGGLAGGPTYEQYF.

The CDR3 DNA reads TGTGCCAGCAGTCGGCTCGACGGGATCGAAAAACTGTTTTTT. Its translation: CASSRLDGIEKLFF. The chain uses TRBV27 and TRBJ1-4; D unresolved. V lost 5 bases and J lost 8, with 15 bases in between. Per the germline V gene, CDR1 is MNHEY and CDR2 is SMNVEV (reference sequence). The CDR3 extends over 14 amino acids.

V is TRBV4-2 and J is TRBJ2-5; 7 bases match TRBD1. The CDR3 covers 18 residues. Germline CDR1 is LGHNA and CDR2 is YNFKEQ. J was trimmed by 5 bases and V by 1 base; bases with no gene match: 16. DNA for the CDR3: TGTGCCAGCAGCCAAGTATGGGGGTCTAACAGGGGTATGGAGACCCAGTACTTC. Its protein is CASSQVWGSNRGMETQYF.

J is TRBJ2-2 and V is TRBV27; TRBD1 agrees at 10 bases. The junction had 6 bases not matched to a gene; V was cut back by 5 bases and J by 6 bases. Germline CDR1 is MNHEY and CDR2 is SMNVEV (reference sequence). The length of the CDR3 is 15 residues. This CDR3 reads CASSPWTGGSGELFF. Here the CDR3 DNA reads TGTGCCAGCAGTCCTTGGACAGGGGGATCCGGGGAGCTGTTTTTT.

CDR3 nucleotide sequence: TGCAGCGTTGCGGGACAGGGATTAGGTCAGCCCCAGCATTTT. As protein: CSVAGQGLGQPQHF. This sequence joins TRBV29-1 and TRBJ1-5; 9 bases map to TRBD1. Germline V lookup: CDR1 SQVTM, CDR2 ANQGSEA. The CDR3 is made up of 14 amino acids. Germline trimming cut 4 bases from V and 6 bases from J; bases unmatched to any gene: 7.